Listed below are T cell receptor beta chains from one sample, sequenced in a study of CD8+CD57+ T cells in acquired aplastic anemia. One entry per CDR3 protein, called by TCRdb with MiXCR from the reads. Here the sample spans 120,000 or so distinct CDR3 sequences, roughly 55% being singletons. The sequencing sample was made of sorted CD4+, CD8+, or CD8+CD57+ T cells (not recorded which) from PBMCs. Source of these receptors: a human donor with aplastic anemia. Both conserved end residues are trimmed from each CDR3. D genes are given only for firm matches.

cdr3_aa j_call v_call d_call
SARRSGGQEA TRBJ2-7 TRBV20-1 .
ASSVLTNTGELF TRBJ2-2 TRBV25-1 .
ASSFSTSATYEQY TRBJ2-7 TRBV7-2 TRBD2
ASYRLWSEAF TRBJ1-1 TRBV2 .
ASSMVSQPQH . TRBV19 .
ASSGPRPPYEQY TRBJ2-7 TRBV12-3/TRBV12-4 .
SVKGGGSYEQY TRBJ2-7 TRBV29-1 .
ASPGPMNTEAF TRBJ1-1 TRBV25-1 .
SVMSGSYEQY TRBJ2-7 TRBV29-1 .
ASSQDPGLAWLGHT TRBJ1-2 TRBV4-1 .
SVYRDSSSYEQY TRBJ2-7 TRBV29-1 .
ATSSRSGDTQY TRBJ2-3 TRBV15 .
AISETRTGNTEAF TRBJ1-1 TRBV10-3 .
ASNPDFGATGEQY TRBJ2-7 TRBV5-1 .
ASSVGVGQGDEQY TRBJ2-7 TRBV6-1 TRBD1
ASSEASSGANVLT TRBJ2-6 TRBV6-1 .
ASSLSGPPYNEQF TRBJ2-1 TRBV28 .
ASSHNGEQF TRBJ2-1 TRBV7-9 .
ASSDLASGGLANTGELF TRBJ2-2 TRBV6-4 TRBD2
ATSEGNTEAF TRBJ1-1 TRBV24-1 .
ATGSTRTGGPQH TRBJ1-5 TRBV15 .
ASSLRRGDNEKLF TRBJ1-4 TRBV7-9 .
ASSLEPRGRGGTDTQY TRBJ2-3 TRBV7-6 .
ASRTGVGTGELF TRBJ2-2 TRBV2 TRBD1
ASTRGQGSYNEQF TRBJ2-1 TRBV19 .
ASKRHDQETQY TRBJ2-5 TRBV19 .
ASSESGQGRSYEQY TRBJ2-7 TRBV25-1 TRBD1
ASSPGSNYGYT TRBJ1-2 TRBV7-9 .
ASSTQGDGSPLH TRBJ1-6 TRBV6-4 TRBD1
ASRRNRGGRATEAF TRBJ1-1 TRBV7-8 TRBD1
SAPGTGFYEQY TRBJ2-7 TRBV20-1 TRBD1
SARRQGARSVQETQY TRBJ2-5 TRBV20-1 TRBD1
ASSLADRPTNTGELF TRBJ2-2 TRBV5-1 .
ASSYGTYGYT TRBJ1-2 TRBV6-5 .
ASSLSDSTDTQY TRBJ2-3 TRBV7-2 .
ASSSLGRDQETQY TRBJ2-5 TRBV7-2 .
ASGSQYTEAF TRBJ1-1 TRBV27 .
ASSEVEQGNSPLH TRBJ1-6 TRBV6-4 TRBD1
ASSQDSPRSVVHEQY TRBJ2-7 TRBV14 .
ASSQVLDRDNSPLH TRBJ1-6 TRBV4-1 TRBD1
ASSPMTASPGGYT TRBJ1-2 TRBV2 .
SAKQGLAGGSYEQY TRBJ2-7 TRBV20-1 TRBD2
ASSESRSGTDTQY TRBJ2-3 TRBV10-1 .
ASSVSGTAGGYT TRBJ1-2 TRBV9 TRBD1
ASSSGTGGNQPQH TRBJ1-5 TRBV27 TRBD1